The present TCR beta chain was sequenced within a study of blood T cell repertoires in COVID-19. Each participant's cohort was designated according to participant-reported clinical history. Only in-frame clones appear in the TCRdb table, and some are missing; sequencing was by immunoSEQ multiplex PCR. This sample carries a few hundred thousand clones, approximately 90% of them seen once, and the ten largest clones take about 9.4%. Only a few counts were recorded for this clone. V dropped 2 bases and J dropped 8; count of bases not matched to a gene: 5. Germline assignment: CDR1 MGHRA and CDR2 YSYEKL. The CDR3 length is 14 residues.

The specimen was PBMCs or T cells enriched from blood (not recorded which). The receptor's source is a woman aged 50 to 60 who had recovered from COVID-19. The J gene is TRBJ1-4, the V gene TRBV4-1; TRBD1 aligns across 7 bases. The CDR3 is CASSQSGGREKLFF. The CDR3 DNA is TGCGCCAGCAGCCAATCAGGGGGGAGAGAAAAACTGTTTTTT.